This T cell receptor beta chain originates from a study of beta chain features in type 1 diabetes. Across the study: All of the samples together had around 110,000,000 sorted cells examined. General study findings and limits: When VDJ junctions were examined, type 1 diabetes patients showed fewer insertions and more deletions.

Of the isolated RNA, all was reverse transcribed, and so the sequenced material was expressed TCRB transcripts. Method: immunoSEQ multiplex PCR; TCRdb's copy keeps in-frame clones and lacks some. The sample holds hundreds of thousands of clones; roughly 13% are singletons and the top ten take 0.015% to 0.02%. The V end lost 1 base, the J end lost 1 base, and 11 bases lay between the germline ends. Per the germline V gene, CDR1 is LGHNA and CDR2 is YNFKEQ. The CDR3 extends over 16 amino acids. This clone was recorded a few times. Its target is not known. Sequenced sample: naive CD4+ T cells from blood. This sequence joins TRBV4-2 and TRBJ1-5; D uncertain. This receptor was taken from a man younger than 35 in good health. CDR3 sequence reads: CASSQVPGGSNQPQHF. The CDR3 DNA reads TGTGCCAGCAGCCAAGTTCCCGGAGGGAGCAATCAGCCCCAGCATTTT.